This entry describes one T cell receptor beta chain. Its antigen specificity is not known. No base qualities exist here, and no much larger clone lies one base off it. The CDR3 regions of human TCRbeta chains were subjected to immunosequencing. Turning to the authors' computational methods: Repertoire TCRs were matched against a reference library of SARS-CoV-2-specific TCRs generated with the MIRA antigen-specificity platform. Breadth was defined as the fraction of unique TCRs that were SARS-CoV-2-associated. Depth was defined as the fraction of total T cells that were SARS-CoV-2-associated. Each spike-specific TCR was assigned to its reactive spike region and to a CD4 or CD8 class using the MIRA data. Log10-transformed breadth and depth values were compared by one-way ANOVA with Sidak's multiple comparisons tests. TCRdb carries this immuneACCESS record with in-frame sequences only. Its versions omit some clonotypes, under half of them owing to an unresolved V gene in the studies checked, with the rest unexplained. The V and J calls and clone size come from that table; D and trimming were worked out from the DNA. Recorded for this sample are about 110,000 clones; 90% to 95% of them occurred a single time. Less than 2.5% of the sample is in the top ten clones.

The data stem from a study of T cell responses to AZD1222 COVID-19 vaccine listed by TCRdb under 2021. In the study overall: Because spike-specific TCR depth and breadth did not differ between the two schedules, AZD1222 recipients who got a second dose at roughly 4 weeks were pooled with those who got a second dose at roughly 12 weeks. A total of around 240 trial participants underwent TCR sequencing, of whom roughly 210 had received two doses of AZD1222 and 26 had received two doses of the MenACWY control vaccine. Enrollment into the trials was organized by age into subgroups of 18-55, 56-69 and 70-plus years, and those subgroups contained roughly 160, 29 and 62 TCR-sequenced participants, respectively.

Trimming at the junction amounts to 5 bases on V and 3 bases on J, and the germline ends lie 19 bases apart. Based on the germline V gene (reference sequence), the CDR1 and CDR2 sequences are SEHNR and FQNEAQ. The CDR3 covers 16 residues, taking in both the cysteine and the phenylalanine. The retained sequence is limited to the CDR3, 48 bases, with the frame set at the first base. The label giving this sample's time point can be read as: baseline before first vaccination. The vaccinee samples were drawn from two UK trials, COV001 and COV002, one of which was a single-blind randomized controlled phase 2/3 trial testing AZD1222 (ChAdOx1 nCoV-19) in healthy adults. For TCRbeta chain sequencing, PBMC samples were collected from trial participants at day 0 and at day 28 after the second dose. What the work shows at the level of the full study, not this receptor alone: Participants were mostly white British and included more females than males, and it was suggested by the authors that clonal diversity may have been underestimated. Nearly half of unique spike-specific TCRs reportedly recognized epitopes outside regions mutated in the B.1.351 and B.1.1.7 variants. Conclusions about previously exposed vaccinees are limited, since just five or six AZD1222 recipients were seropositive for SARS-CoV-2 at baseline. Because no day 14 peak-response samples were available, the repertoires could be characterized only after the peak T cell response. The 56-69-year group was small, and its depth increase did not reach significance, likely because of low power. The whole spike protein was spanned by vaccine-associated CD4 TCRs, and dominant responses were seen in regions 160-218 and 743-854. A significant rise in spike-specific TCR breadth and depth was observed after two AZD1222 doses relative to day 0 and relative to MenACWY recipients.

The material sequenced was peripheral blood, taken on day 0 of AZD1222 vaccination. This receptor was obtained from an adult in good health. The sequence links TRBV7-9 to TRBJ2-5, with the D gene too uncertain to name. The sequenced DNA is TGTGCCAGCAGCCCAGCCGTAAACAGACCAGAAGAGACCCAGTACTTC. Its translation is CASSPAVNRPEETQYF. Full variable domain (CDR3 extended with the reference TRBV7-9 and TRBJ2-5 proteins): DTGVSQNPRHKITKRGQNVTFRCDPISEHNRLYWYRQTLGQGPEFLTYFQNEAQLEKSRLLSDRFSAERPKGSFSTLEIQRTEQGDSAMYLCASSPAVNRPEETQYFGPGTRLLVL.